The T cell receptor (beta chain) described here comes from a study of blood T cell repertoires in COVID-19. The overall study: Acute-phase and convalescent COVID-19 samples originated in the United States, Italy and Spain. Sample material is recorded as cDNA or gDNA derived from T cells, B-cell-depleted T cells, or PBMCs.

The study counted Cohort 3 donors as recovered given two negative PCRs, clearance, or symptom resolution. V lost 4 bases, J lost 8 bases, and 15 bases lay in between. Germline V gives CDR1 SGHRS, CDR2 YFSETQ. The CDR3 loop spans 13 amino acids. Per the original methods: Estimated nucleated cell counts came from reference gene primer amplification. Libraries were prepared by immunoSEQ multiplex PCR; TCRdb keeps only in-frame clonotypes and omits some of them. V, J and clone size derive from that table, while D and trimming were established from the DNA sequence. The sample holds some 350,000 clones, over 75% seen once.

Source material: PBMCs or T cells enriched from blood (not recorded which). The source of this sequence is a young woman who had recovered from COVID-19. This sequence joins TRBV5-1 and TRBJ1-2, with a tentative D call TRBD1 (5 bases). The CDR3 sequence: CASSPPGDWGYTF. CDR3 DNA: TGCGCCAGCAGCCCTCCGGGGGACTGGGGCTACACCTTC. Together with reference TRBV5-1 and TRBJ1-2, the CDR3 gives the full variable domain: KAGVTQTPRYLIKTRGQQVTLSCSPISGHRSVSWYQQTPGQGLQFLFEYFSETQRNKGNFPGRFSGRQFSNSRSEMNVSTLELGDSALYLCASSPPGDWGYTFGSGTRLTVV.